One sample yielded the 18 T cell receptor beta chains listed below, sequenced in a study of blood T cell repertoires in COVID-19. Produced via immunoSEQ multiplex PCR; TCRdb's table is partial and in-frame only. The sample includes about 160,000 clones, 70% to 90% of them seen just once. Specimen: peripheral blood. The origin of the receptors is a man between 60 and 70 years old with COVID-19, enrolled during active disease.

This chain connects TRBV14 to TRBJ1-4; TRBD1 aligns across 9 bases. Germline loops: CDR1 SGHDN, CDR2 FVKESK. The CDR3 consists of 16 residues. V dropped 0 bases and J dropped 4; count of bases not matched to a gene: 3. The CDR3 sequence is CASSQELGQGNEKLFF. The CDR3 DNA follows: TGTGCCAGCAGCCAAGAATTGGGACAGGGTAATGAAAAACTGTTTTTT.

The rearrangement uses TRBV11-1 and TRBJ2-1, with 11 bases that match TRBD2. The germline V gene has CDR1 SGHAT and CDR2 FQDESV (reference sequence). J lost 7 bases, V lost 4 bases, and 9 bases had no gene match. The CDR3 totals 16 residues. CDR3 coding DNA: TGTGCCAGCAGCTCCCTTAGCGGGGGGGCCTTTAATGAGCAGTTCTTC. Protein: CASSSLSGGAFNEQFF.

The chain uses TRBV7-8 and TRBJ2-3, with D possibly TRBD1 on 6 matching bases. Germline CDR1 SGHVS, CDR2 FQNEAQ. The CDR3 loop spans 16 amino acids. Deletions cut 5 bases from V and 0 bases from J, with 15 bases between. The CDR3 here is CASSHRTAGSTDTQYF. CDR3 bases: TGTGCCAGCAGCCATAGGACAGCCGGCAGCACAGATACGCAGTATTTT. Using reference TRBV7-8 and TRBJ2-3 for the parts outside the CDR3, the full variable domain is GAGVSQSPRYKVAKRGQDVALRCDPISGHVSLFWYQQALGQGPEFLTYFQNEAQLDKSGLPSDRFFAERPEGSVSTLKIQRTQQEDSAVYLCASSHRTAGSTDTQYFGPGTRLTVL.

The rearrangement joins TRBV9 to TRBJ2-5; 11 positions match TRBD1. This CDR3 is 12 amino acids long. V shed 7 bases, J shed 4 bases, and the junction held 0 bases outside the gene matches. Germline V CDR1 and CDR2: SGDLS, YYNGEE. CDR3 sequence reads: CASGQGAETQYF. CDR3 coding DNA: TGTGCCAGCGGACAGGGGGCAGAGACCCAGTACTTC.

J is TRBJ2-1 and V is TRBV5-1, with 7 bases fitting TRBD2. Germline values: CDR1 SGHRS, CDR2 YFSETQ. The V gene end was trimmed by 0 bases and the J gene end by 3 bases; junction bases not matched to a gene: 6. The CDR3 extends over 16 amino acids. Here the CDR3 reads CASSLVGGRNYNEQFF. The CDR3 nucleotides are TGCGCCAGCAGCTTGGTGGGGGGGAGGAACTACAATGAGCAGTTCTTC. The whole variable domain, remainder taken from reference TRBV5-1 and TRBJ2-1, is KAGVTQTPRYLIKTRGQQVTLSCSPISGHRSVSWYQQTPGQGLQFLFEYFSETQRNKGNFPGRFSGRQFSNSRSEMNVSTLELGDSALYLCASSLVGGRNYNEQFFGPGTRLTVL.

The genes are TRBV11-2 and TRBJ1-4; D unclear. CDR3 size: 13 residues. Trimming left V 1 base short and J 7 bases short, with 7 bases between. Germline V lookup: CDR1 SGHAT, CDR2 FQNNGV. CDR3 bases: TGTGCCAGCAGCTTAGGTGTGGCTGAAAAACTGTTTTTT. It specifies CASSLGVAEKLFF.

The chain joins TRBV5-1 to TRBJ2-7; 11 nucleotides match TRBD1. This CDR3 comprises 18 residues. V was pared by 4 bases and J by 4 bases, with 16 bases of the junction left unmatched. Per the germline V gene, CDR1 is SGHRS and CDR2 is YFSETQ. The DNA of the CDR3 is TGCGCCAGCAGCCCGGACCACACGGGACAGGGGGTTCGATACGAGCAGTACTTC. It translates to CASSPDHTGQGVRYEQYF.

V is TRBV10-3 and J is TRBJ2-7; 11 bases line up with TRBD2. The ends lost 4 bases at V and 5 bases at J; junction bases unmatched: 10. Germline CDR1 ENHRY, CDR2 SYGVKD. This CDR3 has 16 amino acids. CDR3 in DNA: TGTGCCATCAGTGGACATATAGCGGGGGGGCCGAACGAGCAGTACTTC. This codes for CAISGHIAGGPNEQYF.

The chain links TRBV7-9 to TRBJ1-2; D perhaps matches TRBD1 (6 bases). The CDR3 has 16 residues. Trimming removed 6 bases at V and 3 bases at J, with 20 bases between. CDR1 and CDR2 from the germline V gene are SEHNR and FQNEAQ (reference sequence). CDR3 DNA: TGTGCCAGCAGACCCCAGGGGATGGGTACCGACTATGGCTACACCTTC. Encoded protein: CASRPQGMGTDYGYTF.

This chain uses TRBV5-1 with TRBJ1-2, with D perhaps TRBD1 (6 bases). The CDR3 extends over 15 amino acids. CDR1 is SGHRS and CDR2 is YFSETQ in the germline V gene. Trimming stripped 4 bases from V and 4 bases from J, with 17 bases between. The CDR3 region is CASSQIQGGSYGYTF. The CDR3 DNA is TGCGCCAGCAGCCAGATACAGGGCGGGAGCTATGGCTACACCTTC.

Remarks on this clone: Other DNA variants within this sample encode the same CDR3. The chain carries TRBV4-3 and TRBJ1-2, with D possibly matching TRBD1 (5 bases). CDR1 is LGHNA, CDR2 YSLEER, per germline. The CDR3 runs to 14 residues. Trimming cost V 1 base and J 4 bases, with 10 bases left between them. CDR3 coding DNA: TGCGCCAGCAGCCAAGTCGCGGGGGGCTATGGCTACACCTTC. Amino acids: CASSQVAGGYGYTF.

The rearrangement joins TRBV5-5 to TRBJ1-5; D unresolved. The germline CDR1 and CDR2 sequences are SGHKS and YYEKEE (reference sequence). The CDR3 runs to 15 residues. V was clipped by 0 bases and J by 11 bases, with 18 bases between them. For the CDR3, the DNA is TGTGCCAGCAGCTTGGGCCAGGAACGGTCAGGTTCCCAGCATTTT. Translated, it gives CASSLGQERSGSQHF.

The genes are TRBV7-2 and TRBJ2-6; D is possibly TRBD1 (5 bases). Trimming took off 3 bases at V and 1 base at J, with 7 bases between the two ends. Looked up from germline, CDR1 is SGHTA and CDR2 is FQGNSA. CDR3 length: 15 amino acids. CDR3 bases: TGTGCCAGCAGCTTGACAGCATCTGGGGCCAACGTCCTGACTTTC. Its protein product is CASSLTASGANVLTF.

V usage is TRBV9 and J usage is TRBJ2-2, with D possibly matching TRBD1 (5 bases). CDR1 and CDR2 (germline): SGDLS, YYNGEE. The CDR3 contains 15 residues. V was cut by 0 bases and J by 1 base, with 7 bases left in between. The chain's CDR3 is CASSVDRLNTGELFF. CDR3 nucleotide sequence: TGTGCCAGCAGCGTAGACAGGCTGAACACCGGGGAGCTGTTTTTT. Supplemented by reference TRBV9 and TRBJ2-2, the full variable domain reads DSGVTQTPKHLITATGQRVTLRCSPRSGDLSVYWYQQSLDQGLQFLIQYYNGEERAKGNILERFSAQQFPDLHSELNLSSLELGDSALYFCASSVDRLNTGELFFGEGSRLTVL.

V gene TRBV29-1 combines with J gene TRBJ1-2, with 9 bases lining up with TRBD1. The CDR3 loop spans 14 amino acids. Unmatched junction bases numbered 7, after V lost 0 bases and J lost 8 bases. Germline CDR1 reads SQVTM; CDR2 reads ANQGSEA. The CDR3 nucleotides are TGCAGCGTTGAAGATGGACAGGGGTTTAGGGGCTACACCTTC. Translated, it gives CSVEDGQGFRGYTF.

The V and J genes are TRBV9 and TRBJ1-2; 11 bases fit TRBD1. V was clipped by 3 bases and J by 4 bases; unmatched bases: 8. Germline loops: CDR1 SGDLS, CDR2 YYNGEE. This CDR3 spans 16 amino acids. CDR3 sequence reads: CASSARAGQGVYGYTF. The CDR3 nucleotides read TGTGCCAGCAGCGCCAGGGCGGGACAGGGGGTCTATGGCTACACCTTC.

J is TRBJ1-4 and V is TRBV7-9; tentatively, D is TRBD1 (6 bases). Germline V CDR1 and CDR2: SEHNR, FQNEAQ (reference sequence). V was cut by 1 base and J by 7 bases, with 13 bases left in between. The CDR3 runs 15 residues. CDR3 in DNA: TGTGCCAGCAGCTTAGGGCAGGGGTCGAGTGAAAAACTGTTTTTT. This gives the protein CASSLGQGSSEKLFF.

This clone turned up a few times. The V gene is TRBV7-2, the J gene TRBJ1-5, with D tentatively TRBD1 (6 bases). Germline V lookup: CDR1 SGHTA, CDR2 FQGNSA. Trimming removed 4 bases from V and 0 bases from J, with 10 bases in between. The length of the CDR3 is 15 residues. The chain's CDR3 is CASSSQGTSNQPQHF. CDR3 DNA: TGTGCCAGCAGCTCGCAGGGGACTAGCAATCAGCCCCAGCATTTT.